These 2 T cell receptor beta chains originate from one sample sequenced in a study of blood T cell repertoires in COVID-19. The table came from immunoSEQ multiplex PCR; TCRdb's copy has only in-frame clones and leaves some out. This repertoire shows fewer than 110,000 clones, more than 75% found once; its top ten account for 12%. The specimen was peripheral blood. The receptors here all came from a human donor in a cohort sampled during active COVID-19.

CDR3 residues: CASSEAGTGEKLAKNIQYF. The CDR3 nucleotides read TGCGCCAGCAGTGAGGCCGGGACAGGTGAAAAACTAGCCAAAAACATTCAGTACTTC. This chain uses TRBV10-1 with TRBJ2-4; 8 bases map to TRBD1. The junction had 12 bases not matched to a gene; V was cut back by 2 bases and J by 0 bases. Germline V lookup: CDR1 WNHNN, CDR2 SYGVQD (reference sequence). The CDR3 is 19 amino acids.

The chain is built from TRBV3-1 (or the pseudogene TRBV3-2) and TRBJ1-2; D is undetermined. Trimming took off 2 bases at V and 0 bases at J, with 4 bases between the two ends. In germline, CDR1 is LGHDT, CDR2 YNNKEL (reference sequence). This CDR3 spans 13 amino acids. The DNA for the CDR3 is TGTGCCAGCAGCCAACAGGCTAACTATGGCTACACCTTC. It is translated as CASSQQANYGYTF.